A selection of T cell receptor beta chains follows, all from one sample in a study of monozygotic twins with inflammatory bowel disease. TCRdb re-called the 5' RACE reads, yielding one record per CDR3 amino acid sequence without DNA. The sample includes 400,000 to 500,000 distinct CDR3 sequences. The sequenced sample consisted of blood. These receptor sequences come from a human donor with ulcerative colitis or Crohn's disease, or a healthy co-twin of an affected twin (not recorded which). Both conserved end residues are part of each CDR3. Fields, in order: V gene, J gene, CDR3 protein.

>TRBV28|TRBJ1-2
CASTGGGRNYGYTF
>TRBV5-6|TRBJ1-2
CASTFVNPGVQGYTF
>TRBV4-1|TRBJ2-3
CASSQGSSGTSTDTQYF
>TRBV10-3|TRBJ2-5
CAISDPYDPVGQETQYF
>TRBV6-6|TRBJ2-3
CASRRTSGSDTQYF
>TRBV3-1|TRBJ2-5
CASSQESSGTVQETQYF
>TRBV18|TRBJ2-2
CASSPLRTGINTGELFF
>TRBV5-4|TRBJ1-1
CASSTDGGPAFF
>TRBV11-2|TRBJ2-3
CASSHPSGGLALDTQYF
>TRBV5-4|TRBJ2-7
CASSREPVYEQYF
>TRBV5-1|TRBJ2-1
CASSSVSVDNEQFF
>TRBV5-1|TRBJ2-1
CASSLGGLAGTYNEQFF
>TRBV9|TRBJ1-5
CASSVVHSNQPQHF
>TRBV10-3|TRBJ2-7
CAIGRDSGRGGEQYF
>TRBV10-3|TRBJ1-1
CAIGEVKYTEAFF
>TRBV20-1|TRBJ1-1
CSARAAWTEAFF
>TRBV10-3|TRBJ2-7
CASSSGGAYEQYF
>TRBV9|TRBJ1-1
CASSARTAANTEAFF
>TRBV7-6|TRBJ2-2
CASSSLTDGELFF
>TRBV7-2|TRBJ2-5
CASSSTRDETQYF
>TRBV5-5|TRBJ2-5
CASSFDSGSETQYF
>TRBV21-1|TRBJ2-1
CASSKIGSNEQFF
>TRBV7-7|TRBJ2-3
CASSLEAGTDTQYF
>TRBV25-1|TRBJ1-6
CASSGTRSSPLHF
>TRBV6-2/TRBV6-3|TRBJ2-2
CASRLMNTGELFF
>TRBV5-5|TRBJ2-3
CASTTGSDTQYF
>TRBV4-3|TRBJ1-1
CASSSAAYRRQLLNTEAFF
>TRBV6-5|TRBJ1-2
CAGSSYPQGDYGYTF
>TRBV5-6|TRBJ2-2
CASSVTRGTVTGELFF
>TRBV6-2/TRBV6-3|TRBJ1-1
CASSYSRSRDRGRRNTEAFF
>TRBV7-2|TRBJ2-1
CASGSKVAQLAAEQFF
>TRBV23-1|TRBJ2-5
CASSPAFRQKETQYF
>TRBV20-1|TRBJ2-5
CSARDSGTWKEETQYF
>TRBV6-1|TRBJ2-5
CASERAGGTETQYF
>TRBV4-3|TRBJ2-1
CASSQEKSGVYNEQFF
>TRBV5-1|TRBJ2-2
CASSRLAIGLNTGELFF
>TRBV20-1|TRBJ2-1
CSASVSRRGGNEQFF
>TRBV5-1|TRBJ2-3
CASSSGRGGTDTQYF
>TRBV25-1|TRBJ1-1
CASCMGGGINTEAFF
>TRBV7-9|TRBJ2-7
CASSSPGPYEQYF
>TRBV20-1|TRBJ2-5
CSAYPPLAEFQETQYF
>TRBV14|TRBJ2-7
CASSPPGSGGFYEQYF
>TRBV27|TRBJ2-1
CASSRLAGDEQFF
>TRBV30|TRBJ1-2
CAYPDRAYGYTF
>TRBV11-2|TRBJ2-3
CASSLNGGGQPTDTQYF
>TRBV20-1|TRBJ2-3
CSSKQAPSLDTQYF
>TRBV28|TRBJ2-5
CASSLPAGETQYF
>TRBV27|TRBJ1-5
CASSLSGTGISQPQHF
>TRBV4-3|TRBJ2-1
CASSRTGSVSSEQFF
>TRBV7-2|TRBJ1-1
CASSSDRMNTEAFF
>TRBV10-2|TRBJ1-3
CASRVSGNTIYF
>TRBV2|TRBJ1-6
CASSASFNSPLHF
>TRBV7-2|TRBJ2-1
CASSSLQGRYNEQFF
>TRBV12-3/TRBV12-4|TRBJ2-5
CASAGGGETQYF
>TRBV19|TRBJ2-1
CASRLGTGEEFF